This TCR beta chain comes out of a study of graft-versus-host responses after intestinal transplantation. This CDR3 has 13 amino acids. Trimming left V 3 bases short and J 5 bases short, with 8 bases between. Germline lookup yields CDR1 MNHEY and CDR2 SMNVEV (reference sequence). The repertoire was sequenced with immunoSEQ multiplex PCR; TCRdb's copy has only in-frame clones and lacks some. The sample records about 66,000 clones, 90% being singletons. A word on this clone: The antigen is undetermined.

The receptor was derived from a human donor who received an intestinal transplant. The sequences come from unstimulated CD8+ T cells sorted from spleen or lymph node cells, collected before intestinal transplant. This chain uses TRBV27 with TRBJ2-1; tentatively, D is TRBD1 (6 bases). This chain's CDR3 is CASSFGGHNEQFF. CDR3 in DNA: TGTGCCAGCAGTTTTGGGGGCCACAATGAGCAGTTCTTC.